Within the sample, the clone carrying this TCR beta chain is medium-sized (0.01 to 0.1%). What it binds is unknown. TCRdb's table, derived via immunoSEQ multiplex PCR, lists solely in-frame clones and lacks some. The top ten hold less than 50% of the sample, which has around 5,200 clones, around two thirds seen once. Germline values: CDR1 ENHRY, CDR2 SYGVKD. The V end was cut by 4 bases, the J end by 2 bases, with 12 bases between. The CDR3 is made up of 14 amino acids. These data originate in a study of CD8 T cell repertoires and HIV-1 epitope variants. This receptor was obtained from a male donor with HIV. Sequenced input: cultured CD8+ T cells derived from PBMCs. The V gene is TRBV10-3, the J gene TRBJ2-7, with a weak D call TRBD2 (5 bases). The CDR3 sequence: CAISGVGNTYEQYF. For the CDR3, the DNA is TGTGCCATCAGTGGGGTCGGGAATACCTACGAGCAGTACTTC.